Below, 21 T cell receptor beta chains from the same sample are listed, as sequenced in a study of Graves' ophthalmopathy and Graves' hyperthyroidism. From RNA, the CDR3 regions of TCR beta chains were amplified and sequenced. HTBI primers were employed in first-round RT-PCR, then a second-round multiplex PCR followed. A single record per CDR3 protein comes from TCRdb applying MiXCR to the multiplex PCR reads. The table has approximately 1.2 million distinct CDR3 sequences, about 35% seen once. Sequencing input: peripheral blood or thyroid tissue (not recorded which). These receptor sequences come from an adult man with Graves' hyperthyroidism.

This chain uses TRBV2 with TRBJ2-3; 7 bases agree with TRBD1. V was pared by 5 bases and J by 2 bases, with 7 bases of the junction left unmatched. The CDR3 is made up of 15 amino acids. The germline V gene has CDR1 SNHLY and CDR2 FYNNEI. In nucleotides, the CDR3 is TGTGCCAGCAGTAAAGGACAGGCGGTCACAGATACGCAGTATTTT. Its protein product is CASSKGQAVTDTQYF. Drawing the rest from reference TRBV2 and TRBJ2-3, the complete variable domain is EPEVTQTPSHQVTQMGQEVILRCVPISNHLYFYWYRQILGQKVEFLVSFYNNEISEKSEIFDDQFSVERPDGSNFTLKIRSTKLEDSAMYFCASSKGQAVTDTQYFGPGTRLTVL.

V is TRBV12-3 or TRBV12-4 and J is TRBJ1-1; a weak D match, TRBD1 (5 bases). With 6 bases removed from V and 9 bases from J, the gap between germline ends came to 14 bases. This CDR3 has 12 residues. In DNA, the CDR3 is TGTGCCAGCAGATTATCCAGGGTGCAAGCTTTCTTT. Its protein product is CASRLSRVQAFF.

This clonotype was counted many times. The V gene is TRBV2, the J gene TRBJ1-1; unclear D gene. V lost 7 bases to trimming and J lost 1 base, with 10 bases between them. Germline assignment: CDR1 SNHLY and CDR2 FYNNEI. The CDR3 extends over 13 amino acids. The CDR3 DNA reads TGTGCCAGCATGTCGGGAAGGAACACTGAAGCTTTCTTT. This translates into CASMSGRNTEAFF.

This clonotype showed up many times. The chain couples TRBV7-9 to TRBJ1-1; D is uncertain. V was trimmed by 5 bases and J by 7 bases, leaving 8 bases between them. The CDR3 consists of 11 residues. The germline V gene encodes CDR1 SEHNR and CDR2 FQNEAQ (reference sequence). The DNA of the CDR3 is TGTGCCAGCAGCGACACAAGTGAAGCTTTCTTT. This translates into CASSDTSEAFF.

The chain joins TRBV4-3 to TRBJ2-2; TRBD1 matches at 7 bases. The CDR3 covers 15 residues. From germline, CDR1 is LGHNA and CDR2 YSLEER. V lost 5 bases to trimming and J lost 2 bases; unmatched junction nucleotides: 5. This CDR3 is CASSIRDRNTGELFF. For the CDR3, the DNA is TGCGCCAGCAGCATCCGGGACAGAAACACCGGGGAGCTGTTTTTT.

The chain employs TRBV9 and TRBJ2-2; 10 bases agree with TRBD1. Trimming took 4 bases from V and 3 from J; bases not matched to a gene: 12. Germline V gene lookup returns CDR1 SGDLS and CDR2 YYNGEE. CDR3 length: 18 amino acids. CDR3 DNA sequence: TGTGCCAGCAGCCAACGCCCGGGACAGGGGACGTACACCGGGGAGCTGTTTTTT. Protein product: CASSQRPGQGTYTGELFF.

The rearrangement joins TRBV5-6 to TRBJ1-2, with TRBD1 matching 9 bases. The CDR3 extends over 18 amino acids. Trimming removed 4 bases from V and 4 bases from J; junction bases left unmatched: 17. Germline CDR1 is SGHDT and CDR2 is YYEEEE. The CDR3 loop reads CASSQGPRPGQGSYGYTF. The DNA for the CDR3 is TGTGCCAGCAGCCAAGGTCCCCGACCGGGACAGGGATCCTATGGCTACACCTTC.

A few counts support this clonotype. This chain uses TRBV28 with TRBJ1-2, with TRBD1 matching over 9 bases. V trimming: 10 bases; J trimming: 8 bases; junction bases outside the gene matches: 14. This CDR3 region has 14 residues. Germline V CDR1 and CDR2: MDHEN, SYDVKM. The CDR3 loop is CATGGWDREGGYTF. As DNA, the CDR3 is TGTGCCACGGGTGGTTGGGACAGGGAAGGCGGCTACACCTTC.

The sample holds many counts of this clonotype. This sequence joins TRBV7-8 and TRBJ1-1; D is ambiguous. Germline assignment: CDR1 SGHVS and CDR2 FQNEAQ. V gave up 5 bases and J gave up 1 base, with 11 bases separating them. This CDR3 is 14 amino acids long. The CDR3 reads CASSASNRNTEAFF. DNA for the CDR3: TGTGCCAGCAGCGCATCCAACCGGAACACTGAAGCTTTCTTT.

The chain uses TRBV3-1 and TRBJ2-5, with D maybe TRBD2 (5 bases). The germline V gene has CDR1 LGHDT and CDR2 YNNKEL (reference sequence). The CDR3 extends over 15 amino acids. The V end lost 1 base, the J end lost 1 base, and 10 bases lay between the germline ends. For the CDR3, the DNA is TGTGCCAGCAGCCAAGCGCGGGCCTCCCAAGAGACCCAGTACTTC. Its translation is CASSQARASQETQYF.

The table lists this clonotype with many counts. The junction differs from germline at one of its ends, possibly a read error. The V call is TRBV6-6, the J call TRBJ1-2, with D unclear. The germline gives CDR1 MNHNY, CDR2 SVGAGI (reference sequence). This CDR3 contains 13 residues. CDR3 region: CASRSPGVYDYTF. For the CDR3, the DNA is TGTGCCAGCAGATCTCCGGGAGTTTATGACTACACCTTC.

As regards this clonotype: This likely comes from a read error, as the CDR3 has no conserved phenylalanine or tryptophan at its end. It is unclear where the CDR3 begins or ends on the DNA, so no DNA is shown, and the CDR3 is as TCRdb lists it. The V gene is TRBV12-3 or TRBV12-4, the J gene TRBJ1-4. The CDR3 is 10 amino acids long, termini counted. This CDR3 is CASSLFAGAG.

The sample holds many counts of this clonotype. The chain is built from TRBV7-6 and TRBJ2-2; D ambiguous. CDR1 is SGHVS, CDR2 FNYEAQ, per germline. The germline V and J ends were trimmed by 5 bases and 1 base, with 8 bases remaining between them. The CDR3 is made up of 14 amino acids. The chain's CDR3 is CASSHGMNTGELFF. The CDR3 DNA reads as TGTGCCAGCAGCCATGGGATGAACACCGGGGAGCTGTTTTTT.

Details on this clonotype: This may stem from a read error, because a much larger clone lies one nucleotide away. Because it lacks the conserved phenylalanine or tryptophan at the end, this CDR3 is likely a read error. The chain has TRBV9 and TRBJ1-2; D uncertain. CDR3 size: 16 residues. V lost 3 bases and J 4 bases, leaving 19 bases between the germline ends. Germline V gene lookup returns CDR1 SGDLS and CDR2 YYNGEE. The CDR3 coding sequence is TGTGCCAGCAGCGCCTACTTACACACCTACCCCTATGGCTACACCCTC. Translated, it gives CASSAYLHTYPYGYTL.

The chain uses TRBV5-1 and TRBJ2-7; D possibly corresponds to TRBD2 (5 bases). The ends were cut back, 0 bases at V and 7 bases at J, with 17 bases in the middle. The CDR3 has 15 residues. Germline lookup yields CDR1 SGHRS and CDR2 YFSETQ. CDR3 DNA: TGCGCCAGCAGCTTGGGAGCGGCGAACACCGGGGAGCAGTACTTC. Amino acids: CASSLGAANTGEQYF. Together with reference TRBV5-1 and TRBJ2-7, the CDR3 gives the full variable domain: KAGVTQTPRYLIKTRGQQVTLSCSPISGHRSVSWYQQTPGQGLQFLFEYFSETQRNKGNFPGRFSGRQFSNSRSEMNVSTLELGDSALYLCASSLGAANTGEQYFGPGTRLTVT.

This clonotype was counted once. The chain is built from TRBV6-1 and TRBJ2-2; D uncertain. Germline V gene data show CDR1 as MNHNS and CDR2 as SASEGT. CDR3 length: 14 residues. V dropped 7 bases and J dropped 2 bases, with 11 bases sitting between them. CDR3 in amino acids: CASTSLRNTGELFF. The DNA for the CDR3 is TGTGCCAGCACTTCCCTAAGAAACACCGGGGAGCTGTTTTTT.

Notes on this clonotype: A much larger clone is a single base away; this may be a read error. As the CDR3 is not closed by the conserved phenylalanine or tryptophan, this likely results from a read error. J is TRBJ2-7 and V is TRBV5-1; the match to TRBD1 covers 7 bases. The germline CDR1 and CDR2 sequences are SGHRS and YFSETQ. V dropped 0 bases and J dropped 7; count of bases not matched to a gene: 16. The CDR3 is 17 amino acids. Here the CDR3 reads CASSLGGRDRSLREQYL. The CDR3 DNA reads as TGCGCCAGCAGCTTGGGTGGCCGGGACAGATCTCTACGGGAGCAGTACCTC.

This clonotype was observed at least ten times. The rearrangement uses TRBV6-5 and TRBJ1-2; D is possibly TRBD1 (6 bases). Germline values: CDR1 MNHEY, CDR2 SVGAGI. The V and J ends lost 2 bases and 3 bases respectively, with 10 bases between them. The CDR3 length is 14 residues. The CDR3 coding sequence is TGTGCCAGCAGTTACGAGGGGACACACTATGGCTACACCTTC. Its protein product is CASSYEGTHYGYTF.

This clonotype has a count of ten or more. This chain links TRBV29-1 with TRBJ2-7; possible D gene TRBD1, 5 bases. Germline V lookup: CDR1 SQVTM, CDR2 ANQGSEA. V gave up 5 bases and J gave up 7 bases, with 21 bases separating them. There are 14 residues in the CDR3. The CDR3 coding sequence is TGCAGCGTTAAAGGGCAGGGTAATAACAGGGAGCAGTACTTC. Translating it yields CSVKGQGNNREQYF.

The rearrangement links TRBV20-1 to TRBJ1-6; D is ambiguous. Germline lookup yields CDR1 DFQATT and CDR2 SNEGSKA (reference sequence). The V and J ends lost 0 bases and 15 bases respectively, with 12 bases between them. The CDR3 extends over 12 amino acids. DNA of the CDR3: TGCAGTGCTAGAGATGCGGGGTCGAACCTCCACTTT. Translated: CSARDAGSNLHF.

This clonotype came up many times. The gene calls are TRBV2 and TRBJ1-1, with no clear D. The CDR3 totals 16 residues. V lost 3 bases and J lost 1, with 15 bases in between. From germline, CDR1 is SNHLY and CDR2 FYNNEI. The CDR3 coding sequence is TGTGCCAGCAGTGAGGCGGTCGCCATCCCGAACACTGAAGCTTTCTTT. Its translation: CASSEAVAIPNTEAFF.